This T cell receptor (beta chain) is from a study of T cells in Graves' hyperthyroidism and ophthalmopathy. The patients, who ranged from 18 to 65 in age, presented with newly diagnosed hyperthyroidism lasting under 2 months. The investigators amplified TCR beta CDR3 regions from RNA transcripts. HTBI primers were used for first-round RT-PCR of the TCR CDR3. Each CDR3 protein gets one entry after TCRdb re-called the multiplex PCR reads with MiXCR. The sample comprises some 560,000 distinct CDR3 sequences, around 14% of which are singletons, and under 8% rests with the top ten. This CDR3 region has 12 residues. V lost 0 bases and J 7 bases, leaving 7 bases between the germline ends. CDR1 SGDLS and CDR2 YYNGEE come from the germline V gene.

The sequenced material came from blood. The gene calls are TRBV9 and TRBJ1-2; D not resolved. This TCR was sampled from a woman in her 30s with Graves' hyperthyroidism. CDR3 protein: CASSVVGVGYTF. CDR3 bases: TGTGCCAGCAGCGTAGTGGGAGTTGGCTACACCTTC.